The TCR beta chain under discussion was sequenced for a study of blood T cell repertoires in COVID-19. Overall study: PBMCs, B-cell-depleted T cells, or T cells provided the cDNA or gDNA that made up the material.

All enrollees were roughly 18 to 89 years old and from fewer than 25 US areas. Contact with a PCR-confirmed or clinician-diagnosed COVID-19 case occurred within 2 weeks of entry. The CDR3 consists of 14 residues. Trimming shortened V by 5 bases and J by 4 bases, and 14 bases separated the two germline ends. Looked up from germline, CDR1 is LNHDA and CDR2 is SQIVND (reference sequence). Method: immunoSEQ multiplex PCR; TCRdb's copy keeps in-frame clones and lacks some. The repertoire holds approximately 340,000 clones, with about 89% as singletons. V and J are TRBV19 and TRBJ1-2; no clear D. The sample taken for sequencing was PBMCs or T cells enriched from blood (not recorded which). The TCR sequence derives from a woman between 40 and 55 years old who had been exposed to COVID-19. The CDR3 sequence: CASSPPGSRYGYTF. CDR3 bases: TGTGCCAGTAGTCCCCCAGGAAGTCGCTATGGCTACACCTTC. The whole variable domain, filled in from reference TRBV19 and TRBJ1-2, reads DGGITQSPKYLFRKEGQNVTLSCEQNLNHDAMYWYRQDPGQGLRLIYYSQIVNDFQKGDIAEGYSVSREKKESFPLTVTSAQKNPTAFYLCASSPPGSRYGYTFGSGTRLTVV.